The clone carrying this T cell receptor (beta chain) was recorded only once. Other DNA sequences within the sample encode an identical CDR3. The table came from immunoSEQ multiplex PCR; TCRdb's copy has only in-frame clones and leaves some out. The sample has 90,000 to 100,000 clones, roughly 87% seen once. CDR1 is SQVTM and CDR2 is ANQGSEA in the germline V gene. Trimming removed 5 bases at V and 2 bases at J, with 9 bases between. The CDR3 has 13 amino acids. The data originate from a study of T cell responses to AZD1222 COVID-19 vaccine. The input for sequencing was peripheral blood, taken on day 0 of AZD1222 vaccination. The genes are TRBV29-1 and TRBJ2-2, with D possibly called TRBD1 or TRBD2 (5 bases each). This clonotype originated in an adult in good health. CDR3 amino acids: CSVRDGNTGELFF. Written as DNA, the CDR3 is TGCAGCGTTCGGGACGGCAACACCGGGGAGCTGTTTTTT.